These 9 T cell receptor beta chains originate from one sample sequenced in a study of cytomegalovirus exposure and HLA in healthy donors. The PCR had 60 Vbeta and 13 Jbeta primers. Clones were sequenced by immunoSEQ multiplex PCR, and TCRdb holds only the in-frame ones, with some missing. The sample includes roughly 140,000 clones, approximately 9% of them seen just once. Sequencing was performed on PBMCs. The receptors were sampled from a male donor in good health and CMV-seronegative.

This clone turned up a few times. This chain links TRBV18 with TRBJ2-5; 7 bases agree with TRBD1. CDR1 and CDR2 (germline): KGHSH, LQKENI. This CDR3 spans 16 amino acids. After removal of 3 bases from V and 4 bases from J, the junction contained 11 bases not matched to a gene. This chain's CDR3 is CASSPGTGAAGETQYF. CDR3 in DNA: TGTGCCAGCTCACCGGGTACAGGGGCAGCAGGAGAGACCCAGTACTTC.

J is TRBJ2-7 and V is TRBV6-1; possible D gene TRBD2, 5 bases. V lost 5 bases and J 9 bases, leaving 20 bases between the germline ends. Germline loops: CDR1 MNHNS, CDR2 SASEGT. The CDR3 sequence is 14 residues long. The CDR3 spells CASSSEGGWQSQYF. DNA for the CDR3: TGTGCCAGCAGTTCAGAGGGTGGGTGGCAGTCGCAGTACTTC.

The V gene is TRBV28, the J gene TRBJ2-5; D may be TRBD2 (6 bases). The tail of the sequence fits TRBJ2-7 better, so the J call may be wrong. Germline values: CDR1 MDHEN, CDR2 SYDVKM. CDR3 length equals 15 residues. The CDR3 bases are TGTGCCAGCAAAGTGGCGGGACCGAGCTCCTACGAGCAGTACTTC. Amino acids: CASKVAGPSSYEQYF.

This chain uses TRBV19 with TRBJ1-5; D unresolved. Germline V gene lookup returns CDR1 LNHDA and CDR2 SQIVND (reference sequence). CDR3 size: 16 residues. Trimming took 3 bases from V and 5 from J, leaving 17 bases between them. For the CDR3, the DNA is TGTGCCAGTAGTATCCCCCGGGCCGGGAGGCATCAGCCCCAGCATTTT. Translation gives CASSIPRAGRHQPQHF.

This clone occurred a few times. The rearrangement links TRBV15 to TRBJ2-7, with TRBD1 as a possible D gene (6 bases). Germline lookup yields CDR1 LNHNV and CDR2 YYDKDF (reference sequence). V was trimmed by 3 bases and J by 4 bases, leaving 7 bases between them. The CDR3 spans 12 residues. CDR3 in amino acids: CATSSRGYEQYF. The CDR3, as DNA: TGTGCCACCAGCAGCAGGGGTTACGAGCAGTACTTC.

The chain recombines TRBV7-9 with TRBJ1-2; D is unresolved. Germline values: CDR1 SEHNR, CDR2 FQNEAQ (reference sequence). The CDR3 totals 13 residues. The V end lost 6 bases, the J end lost 8 bases, and 16 bases lay between the germline ends. DNA for the CDR3: TGTGCCAGCAGTTCCGTCGGGATGGGGGGCTACACCTTC. It yields the protein CASSSVGMGGYTF.

The sample holds a few counts of this clone. The chain links TRBV19 to TRBJ1-5; TRBD1 matches at 12 bases. CDR1 is LNHDA, CDR2 SQIVND, per germline (reference sequence). The CDR3 spans 17 residues. V dropped 8 bases and J dropped 2; count of bases not matched to a gene: 10. This CDR3 is CASLSGTGGSGNQPQHF. In DNA form, the CDR3 reads TGTGCCAGTCTCTCCGGGACAGGGGGCTCGGGCAATCAGCCCCAGCATTTT.

The rearrangement links TRBV11-3 to TRBJ2-7; TRBD1 matches 7 bases. The CDR3 has 14 residues. Trimming at V came to 1 base and at J to 3 bases, leaving 3 bases not matched to a gene. Germline CDR1 is SGHNT and CDR2 is YENEEA. This CDR3 reads CASSLGHRGYEQYF. The CDR3 DNA is TGTGCCAGCAGCTTAGGTCACAGGGGCTACGAGCAGTACTTC.

The chain links TRBV4-1 to TRBJ2-7; D unresolved. The V gene's germline CDR1 is MGHRA and CDR2 YSYEKL. Trimming removed 3 bases at V and 3 bases at J, with 12 bases between. The CDR3 covers 14 residues. The CDR3 is CASSQASPGYEQYF. The CDR3 DNA follows: TGCGCCAGCAGCCAGGCGTCACCGGGCTACGAGCAGTACTTC.